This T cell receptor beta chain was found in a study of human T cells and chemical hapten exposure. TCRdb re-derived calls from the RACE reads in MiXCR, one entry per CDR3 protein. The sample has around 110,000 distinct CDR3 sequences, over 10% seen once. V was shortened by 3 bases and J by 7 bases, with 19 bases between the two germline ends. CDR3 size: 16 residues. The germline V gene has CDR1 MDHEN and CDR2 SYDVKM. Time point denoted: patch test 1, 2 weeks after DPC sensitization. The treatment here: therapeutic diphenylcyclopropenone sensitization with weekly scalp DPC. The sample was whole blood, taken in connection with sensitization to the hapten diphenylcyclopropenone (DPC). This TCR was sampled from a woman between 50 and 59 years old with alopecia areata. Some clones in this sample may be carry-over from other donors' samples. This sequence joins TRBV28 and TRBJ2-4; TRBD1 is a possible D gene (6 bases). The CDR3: CASSFPGTPQGNIQYF. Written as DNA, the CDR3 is TGTGCCAGCAGTTTCCCCGGGACACCCCAGGGGAACATTCAGTACTTC.